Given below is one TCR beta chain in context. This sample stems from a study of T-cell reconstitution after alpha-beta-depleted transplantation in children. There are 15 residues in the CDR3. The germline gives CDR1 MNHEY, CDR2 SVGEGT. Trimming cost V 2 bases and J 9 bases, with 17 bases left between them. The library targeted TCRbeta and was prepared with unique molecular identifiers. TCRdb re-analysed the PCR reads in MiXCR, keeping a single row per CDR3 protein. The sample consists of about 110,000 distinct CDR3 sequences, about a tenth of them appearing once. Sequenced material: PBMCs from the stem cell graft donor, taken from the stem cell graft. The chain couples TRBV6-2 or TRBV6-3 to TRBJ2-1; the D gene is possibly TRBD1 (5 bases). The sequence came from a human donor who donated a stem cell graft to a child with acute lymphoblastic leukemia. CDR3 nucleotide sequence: TGTGCCAGCAGTTACAGGGGTCGGTTCTTGGGTGAGCAGTTCTTC. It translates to CASSYRGRFLGEQFF.